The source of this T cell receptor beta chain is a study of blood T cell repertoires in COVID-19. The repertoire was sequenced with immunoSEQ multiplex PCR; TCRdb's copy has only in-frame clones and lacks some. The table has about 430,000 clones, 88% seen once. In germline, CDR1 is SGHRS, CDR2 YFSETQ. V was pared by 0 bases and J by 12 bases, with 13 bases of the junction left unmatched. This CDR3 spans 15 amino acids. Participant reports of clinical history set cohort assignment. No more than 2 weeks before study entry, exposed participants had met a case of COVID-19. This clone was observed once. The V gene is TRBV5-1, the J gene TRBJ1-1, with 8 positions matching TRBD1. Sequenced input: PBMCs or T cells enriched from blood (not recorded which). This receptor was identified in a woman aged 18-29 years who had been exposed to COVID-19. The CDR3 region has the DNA TGCGCCAGCAGCTTGGACGGGACAGGTACAACCGGGACTTTCTTT. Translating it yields CASSLDGTGTTGTFF.